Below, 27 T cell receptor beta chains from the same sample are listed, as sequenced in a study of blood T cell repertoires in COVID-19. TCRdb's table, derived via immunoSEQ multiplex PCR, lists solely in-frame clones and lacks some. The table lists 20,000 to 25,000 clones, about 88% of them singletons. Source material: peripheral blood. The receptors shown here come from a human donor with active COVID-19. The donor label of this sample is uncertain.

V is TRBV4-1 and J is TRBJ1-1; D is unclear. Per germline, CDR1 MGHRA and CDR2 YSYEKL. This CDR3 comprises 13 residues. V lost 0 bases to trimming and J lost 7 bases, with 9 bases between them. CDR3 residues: CASSQEETREAFF. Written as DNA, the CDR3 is TGCGCCAGCAGCCAAGAAGAAACTCGTGAAGCTTTCTTT.

Written as DNA, the CDR3 is TGTGCCAGCAGTCTCACTAGCGGGAGCCATGAGCAGTTCTTC. Its translation is CASSLTSGSHEQFF. The chain has TRBV6-2 or TRBV6-3 and TRBJ2-1; TRBD2 aligns across 11 bases. The CDR3 has 14 amino acids. The junction had 5 bases not matched to a gene; V was cut back by 5 bases and J by 8 bases. The V gene's germline CDR1 is MNHEY and CDR2 SVGEGT.

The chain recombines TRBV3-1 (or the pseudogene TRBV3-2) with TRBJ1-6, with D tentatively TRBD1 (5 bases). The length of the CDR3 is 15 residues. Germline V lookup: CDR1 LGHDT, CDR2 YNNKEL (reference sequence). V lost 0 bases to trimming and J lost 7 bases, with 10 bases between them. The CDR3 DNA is TGTGCCAGCAGCCAAGAGGGGACTTCGAATTCACCCCTCCACTTT. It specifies CASSQEGTSNSPLHF.

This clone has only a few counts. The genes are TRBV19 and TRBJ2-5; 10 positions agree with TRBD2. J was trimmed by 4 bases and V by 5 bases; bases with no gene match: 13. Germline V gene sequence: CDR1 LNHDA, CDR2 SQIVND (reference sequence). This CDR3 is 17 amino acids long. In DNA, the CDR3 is TGTGCCAGTAGTCCTCTCGGGGCTAGCGGGGGATCAGAGACCCAGTACTTC. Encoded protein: CASSPLGASGGSETQYF.

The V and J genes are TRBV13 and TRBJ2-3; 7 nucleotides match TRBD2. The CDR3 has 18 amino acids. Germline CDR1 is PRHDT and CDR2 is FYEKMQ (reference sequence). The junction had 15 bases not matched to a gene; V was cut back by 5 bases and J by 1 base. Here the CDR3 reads CASSPGLGVLMGTDTQYF. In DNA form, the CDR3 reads TGTGCCAGCAGCCCCGGACTAGGGGTTTTGATGGGCACAGATACGCAGTATTTT.

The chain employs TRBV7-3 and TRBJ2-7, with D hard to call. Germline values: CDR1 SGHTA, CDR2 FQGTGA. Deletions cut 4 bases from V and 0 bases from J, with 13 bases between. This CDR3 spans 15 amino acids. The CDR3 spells CASSSGPGFSYEQYF. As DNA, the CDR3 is TGTGCCAGCAGCTCCGGTCCGGGTTTCTCCTACGAGCAGTACTTC.

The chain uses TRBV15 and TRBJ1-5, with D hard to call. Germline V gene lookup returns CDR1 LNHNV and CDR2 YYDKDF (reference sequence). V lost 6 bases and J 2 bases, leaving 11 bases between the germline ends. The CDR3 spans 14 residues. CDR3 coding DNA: TGTGCCACCAGGGTTACTGGTGGCAATCAGCCCCAGCATTTT. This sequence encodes CATRVTGGNQPQHF. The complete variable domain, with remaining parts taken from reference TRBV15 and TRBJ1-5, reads DAMVIQNPRYQVTQFGKPVTLSCSQTLNHNVMYWYQQKSSQAPKLLFHYYDKDFNNEADTPDNFQSRRPNTSFCFLDIRSPGLGDTAMYLCATRVTGGNQPQHFGDGTRLSIL.

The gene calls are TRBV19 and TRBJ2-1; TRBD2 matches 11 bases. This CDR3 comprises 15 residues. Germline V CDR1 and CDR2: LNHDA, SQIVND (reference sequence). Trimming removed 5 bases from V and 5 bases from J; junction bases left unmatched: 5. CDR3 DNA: TGTGCCAGTAGTGTTCTAGCGGGGGGAAACAATGAGCAGTTCTTC. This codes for CASSVLAGGNNEQFF.

The DNA for the CDR3 is TGTGCCAGTACAGCGCGGCAGCGAGGTTCTGGCTACACCTTC. The encoded protein is CASTARQRGSGYTF. The J gene is TRBJ1-2, the V gene TRBV19; no firm D call. The CDR3 has 14 residues. The germline gives CDR1 LNHDA, CDR2 SQIVND (reference sequence). V lost 7 bases and J 7 bases, leaving 19 bases between the germline ends. Full variable domain (outside the CDR3, taken from reference TRBV19 and TRBJ1-2): DGGITQSPKYLFRKEGQNVTLSCEQNLNHDAMYWYRQDPGQGLRLIYYSQIVNDFQKGDIAEGYSVSREKKESFPLTVTSAQKNPTAFYLCASTARQRGSGYTFGSGTRLTVV.

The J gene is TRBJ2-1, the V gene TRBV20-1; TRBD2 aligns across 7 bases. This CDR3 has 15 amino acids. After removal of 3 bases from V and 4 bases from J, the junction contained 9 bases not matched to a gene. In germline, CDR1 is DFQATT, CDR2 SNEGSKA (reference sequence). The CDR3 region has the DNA TGCAGTGCTAGTCCCTCGGGACTACGATACAATGAGCAGTTCTTC. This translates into CSASPSGLRYNEQFF.

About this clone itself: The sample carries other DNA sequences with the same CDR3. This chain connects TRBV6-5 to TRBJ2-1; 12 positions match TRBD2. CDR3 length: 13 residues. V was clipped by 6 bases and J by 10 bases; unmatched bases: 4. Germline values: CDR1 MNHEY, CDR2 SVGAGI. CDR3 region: CASRGLAGPEQFF. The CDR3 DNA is TGTGCCAGCAGGGGACTAGCGGGTCCGGAGCAGTTCTTC.

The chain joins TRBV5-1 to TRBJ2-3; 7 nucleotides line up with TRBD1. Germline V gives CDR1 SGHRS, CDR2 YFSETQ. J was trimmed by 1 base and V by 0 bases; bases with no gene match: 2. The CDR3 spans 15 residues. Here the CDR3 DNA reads TGCGCCAGCAGCTTGGGAGACAGGGGCACAGATACGCAGTATTTT. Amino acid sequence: CASSLGDRGTDTQYF.

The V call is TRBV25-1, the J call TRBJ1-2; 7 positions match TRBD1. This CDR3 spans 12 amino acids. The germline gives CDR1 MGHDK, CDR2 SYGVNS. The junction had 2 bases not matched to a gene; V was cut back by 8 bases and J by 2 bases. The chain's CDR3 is CASRGQNYGYTF. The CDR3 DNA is TGTGCCAGCCGGGGACAGAACTATGGCTACACCTTC.

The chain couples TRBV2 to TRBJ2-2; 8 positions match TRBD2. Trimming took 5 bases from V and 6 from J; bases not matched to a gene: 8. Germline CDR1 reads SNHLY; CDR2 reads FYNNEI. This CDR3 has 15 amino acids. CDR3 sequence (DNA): TGTGCCAGCAGTCAGGGGTTAGCGGGGCCCGGGGAGCTGTTTTTT. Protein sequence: CASSQGLAGPGELFF.

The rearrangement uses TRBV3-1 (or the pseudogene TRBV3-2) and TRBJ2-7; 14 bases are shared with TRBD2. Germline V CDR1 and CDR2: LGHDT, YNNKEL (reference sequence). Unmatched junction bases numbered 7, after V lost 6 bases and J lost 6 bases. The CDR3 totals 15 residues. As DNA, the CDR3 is TGTGCCAGCAGGCACGGGACTAGCGGGGGAGGCGAGCAGTACTTC. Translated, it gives CASRHGTSGGGEQYF.

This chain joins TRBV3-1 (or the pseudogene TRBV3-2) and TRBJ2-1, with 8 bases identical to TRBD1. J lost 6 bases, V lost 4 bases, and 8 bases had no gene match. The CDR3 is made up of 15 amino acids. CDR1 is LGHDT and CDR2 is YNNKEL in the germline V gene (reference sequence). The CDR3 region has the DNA TGTGCCAGCAGCCGGAGGACAGGGTCTCTCAATGAGCAGTTCTTC. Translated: CASSRRTGSLNEQFF.

CDR3 in DNA: TGTGCCAGCAGTTTAGGGGGGGAAAACACCTTC. It is translated as CASSLGGENTF. The chain recombines TRBV28 with TRBJ1-2; D is perhaps TRBD1 (5 bases). Trimming pared 2 bases from V and 12 bases from J, leaving 10 bases between. This CDR3 contains 11 residues. CDR1 and CDR2 from the germline V gene are MDHEN and SYDVKM.

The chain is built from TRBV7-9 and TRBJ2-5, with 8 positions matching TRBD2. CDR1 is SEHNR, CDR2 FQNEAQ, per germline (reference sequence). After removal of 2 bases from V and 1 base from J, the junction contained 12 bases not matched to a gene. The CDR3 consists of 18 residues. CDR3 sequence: CASSLISGIREGQETQYF. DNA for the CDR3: TGTGCCAGCAGCTTAATTAGCGGGATCCGGGAAGGCCAAGAGACCCAGTACTTC.

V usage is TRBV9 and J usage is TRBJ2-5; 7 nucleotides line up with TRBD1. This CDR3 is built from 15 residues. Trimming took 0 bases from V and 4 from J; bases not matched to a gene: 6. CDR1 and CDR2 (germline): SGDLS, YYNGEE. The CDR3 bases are TGTGCCAGCAGCGTAGACGGGGCAGGGGGAGAGACCCAGTACTTC. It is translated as CASSVDGAGGETQYF.

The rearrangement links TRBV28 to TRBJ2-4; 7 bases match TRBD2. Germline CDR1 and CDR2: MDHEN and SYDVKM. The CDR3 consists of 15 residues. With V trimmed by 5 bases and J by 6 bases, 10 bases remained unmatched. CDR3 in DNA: TGTGCCAGCAGTCCCGGAGAGTGGGAGGGAAACATTCAGTACTTC. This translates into CASSPGEWEGNIQYF.

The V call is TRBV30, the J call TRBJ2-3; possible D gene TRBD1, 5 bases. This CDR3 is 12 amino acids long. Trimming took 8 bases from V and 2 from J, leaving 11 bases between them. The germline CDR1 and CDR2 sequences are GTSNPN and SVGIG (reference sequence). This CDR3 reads CASLRVTDTQYF. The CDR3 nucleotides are TGTGCCAGCCTCAGGGTCACAGATACGCAGTATTTT. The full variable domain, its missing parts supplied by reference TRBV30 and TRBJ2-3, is SQTIHQWPATLVQPVGSPLSLECTVEGTSNPNLYWYRQAAGRGLQLLFYSVGIGQISSEVPQNLSASRPQDRQFILSSKKLLLSDSGFYLCASLRVTDTQYFGPGTRLTVL.

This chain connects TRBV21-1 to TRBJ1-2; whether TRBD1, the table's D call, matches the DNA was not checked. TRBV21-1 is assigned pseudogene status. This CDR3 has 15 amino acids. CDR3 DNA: TGTGCCAGCAATTACACTTCAGGCGTTAGCTATGGCTACACCTTC. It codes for CASNYTSGVSYGYTF.

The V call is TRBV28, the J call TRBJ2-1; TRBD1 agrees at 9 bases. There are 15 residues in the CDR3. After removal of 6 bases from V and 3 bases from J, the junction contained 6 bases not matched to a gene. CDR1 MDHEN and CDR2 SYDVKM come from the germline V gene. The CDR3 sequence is CASRPGQGNYNEQFF. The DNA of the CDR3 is TGTGCCAGCAGACCTGGACAGGGGAACTACAATGAGCAGTTCTTC.

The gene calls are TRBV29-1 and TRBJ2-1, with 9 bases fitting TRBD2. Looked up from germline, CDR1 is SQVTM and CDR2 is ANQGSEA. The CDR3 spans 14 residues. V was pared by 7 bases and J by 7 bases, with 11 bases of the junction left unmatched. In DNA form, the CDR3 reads TGCAGCGGTAACCTGGCGGGAGGGCCAAATGAGCAGTTCTTC. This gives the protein CSGNLAGGPNEQFF.

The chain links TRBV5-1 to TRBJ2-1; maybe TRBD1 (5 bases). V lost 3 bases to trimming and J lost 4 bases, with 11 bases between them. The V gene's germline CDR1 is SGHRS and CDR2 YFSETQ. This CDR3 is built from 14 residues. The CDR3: CASSWSPGYNEQFF. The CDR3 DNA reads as TGCGCCAGCAGCTGGTCTCCAGGGTACAATGAGCAGTTCTTC. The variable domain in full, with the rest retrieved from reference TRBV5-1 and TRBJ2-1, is KAGVTQTPRYLIKTRGQQVTLSCSPISGHRSVSWYQQTPGQGLQFLFEYFSETQRNKGNFPGRFSGRQFSNSRSEMNVSTLELGDSALYLCASSWSPGYNEQFFGPGTRLTVL.

The DNA for the CDR3 is TGTGCCAGCAGTTTCTACAGGGGAGATGGCTACACCTTC. This translates into CASSFYRGDGYTF. This chain joins TRBV27 and TRBJ1-2; 7 nucleotides line up with TRBD1. V lost 3 bases and J lost 6; bases outside the gene matches: 4. The length of the CDR3 is 13 residues. CDR1 and CDR2 (germline): MNHEY, SMNVEV (reference sequence).

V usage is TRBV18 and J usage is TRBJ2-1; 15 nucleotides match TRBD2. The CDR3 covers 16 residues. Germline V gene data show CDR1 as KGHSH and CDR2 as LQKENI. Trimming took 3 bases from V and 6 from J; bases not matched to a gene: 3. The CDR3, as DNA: TGTGCCAGCTCACCTGGACTAGCGGGAGGGGGCAATGAGCAGTTCTTC. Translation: CASSPGLAGGGNEQFF.